This record looks at one TCR beta chain sequence and its context. Its specificity is unknown. This sample was included in a study of beta chain features in type 1 diabetes. Study observations and caveats: Within the patient group, naive, central memory and Treg TCRB repertoires appeared more similar to each other than within healthy donors. Type 1 diabetes patients had fewer VDJ junction insertions and more deletions. Across all four CD4+ subsets, people with type 1 diabetes showed modestly shorter TCRB CDR3s.

Germline CDR1 SEHNR, CDR2 FQNEAQ (reference sequence). V lost 1 base and J lost 5, with 13 bases in between. The CDR3 is made up of 15 amino acids. Since all of the isolated RNA was reverse transcribed, expressed TCRB transcripts were what got sequenced. Repertoires were generated with immunoSEQ multiplex PCR, while TCRdb's copy carries only in-frame clones and drops some. The repertoire has about 330,000 clones, approximately 9.9% of them found once; the top ten carry more than 0.015%. This sequence originates from a woman aged 25 to 39 in good health. The V gene is TRBV7-9, the J gene TRBJ2-3; a possible D gene is TRBD2 (6 bases). Input material: naive CD4+ T cells from blood. CDR3 protein: CASSLEAGQIDTQYF. The CDR3 region has the DNA TGTGCCAGCAGCTTAGAGGCGGGGCAGATAGATACGCAGTATTTT. The whole variable domain, remainder taken from reference TRBV7-9 and TRBJ2-3, is DTGVSQNPRHKITKRGQNVTFRCDPISEHNRLYWYRQTLGQGPEFLTYFQNEAQLEKSRLLSDRFSAERPKGSFSTLEIQRTEQGDSAMYLCASSLEAGQIDTQYFGPGTRLTVL.